The rows below give T cell receptor beta chains drawn from one sample of a study of T cells after yellow fever vaccination. MiXCR was run by TCRdb on the 5' RACE reads, yielding one entry per CDR3 protein. The profile shows a few hundred thousand distinct CDR3 sequences, roughly 3% of them singletons. This sample comprised CD4+ T cells sorted from PBMCs, obtained 10 days after the yellow fever booster vaccination. The receptor source for this set is a man aged 18 to 35 who received the YFV17D yellow fever vaccine. The CDR3 runs from the conserved cysteine through the conserved F or W. A D gene is named only where the DNA matches it firmly. The listing skips clone size in some rows; elsewhere it reads once, few, many or a size class.

CDR3aa: CASSSTTGVTEAFF; CDR3nt: TGCGCCAGCAGCTCTACTACAGGGGTAACTGAAGCTTTCTTT; abundance: many; v_gene: TRBV5-1; j_gene: TRBJ1-1; d_gene: TRBD1
CDR3aa: CASPLSGGQETQYF; CDR3nt: TGTGCCAGCCCCCTGTCGGGCGGACAAGAGACCCAGTACTTC; abundance: -; v_gene: TRBV21-1; j_gene: TRBJ2-5; d_gene: -
CDR3aa: CASSKKGDVRPNEQYF; CDR3nt: TGTGCCAGCAGCAAAAAGGGGGATGTCAGGCCCAACGAGCAGTACTTC; abundance: -; v_gene: TRBV21-1; j_gene: TRBJ2-7; d_gene: -
CDR3aa: CSARGLAGGGQPQHF; CDR3nt: TGCAGTGCTAGGGGGTTGGCAGGGGGCGGTCAGCCCCAGCATTTT; abundance: many; v_gene: TRBV20-1; j_gene: TRBJ1-5; d_gene: TRBD1
CDR3aa: CASSPSRETEAFF; CDR3nt: TGTGCCAGCTCACCAAGCCGCGAGACTGAAGCTTTCTTT; abundance: many; v_gene: TRBV18; j_gene: TRBJ1-1; d_gene: -
CDR3aa: CASSSRLAGGLNEQFF; CDR3nt: TGTGCCAGCAGTTCTAGACTAGCGGGGGGGTTGAATGAGCAGTTCTTC; abundance: few; v_gene: TRBV5-4; j_gene: TRBJ2-1; d_gene: TRBD2
CDR3aa: CSAPAGQGPYQPQHF; CDR3nt: TGCAGTGCCCCCGCGGGACAGGGACCCTATCAGCCCCAGCATTTT; abundance: -; v_gene: TRBV20-1; j_gene: TRBJ1-5; d_gene: TRBD1
CDR3aa: CASSEGEHQPQHF; CDR3nt: TGCGCCAGCAGTGAGGGGGAGCATCAGCCCCAGCATTTT; abundance: -; v_gene: TRBV10-1; j_gene: TRBJ1-5; d_gene: -
CDR3aa: CASSRSSGGGQPQHF; CDR3nt: TGTGCCAGCAGCCGCTCATCAGGGGGCGGCCAGCCCCAGCATTTT; abundance: few; v_gene: TRBV4-2; j_gene: TRBJ1-5; d_gene: TRBD1
CDR3aa: CASSLMDRRGRNEQFF; CDR3nt: TGTGCCAGCAGCTTAATGGATCGGAGGGGGCGGAATGAGCAGTTCTTC; abundance: -; v_gene: TRBV7-2; j_gene: TRBJ2-1; d_gene: -
CDR3aa: CSARRRGFSNQPQHF; CDR3nt: TGCAGTGCTAGACGAAGGGGCTTTAGCAATCAGCCCCAGCATTTT; abundance: many; v_gene: TRBV20-1; j_gene: TRBJ1-5; d_gene: -
CDR3aa: CASSQDFGATNEKLFF; CDR3nt: TGTGCCAGCAGCCAAGATTTCGGAGCAACTAATGAAAAACTGTTTTTT; abundance: few; v_gene: TRBV14; j_gene: TRBJ1-4; d_gene: -
CDR3aa: CASSLYWTGGYGYTF; CDR3nt: TGTGCCAGCAGCTTATACTGGACAGGGGGCTATGGCTACACCTTC; abundance: few; v_gene: TRBV7-2; j_gene: TRBJ1-2; d_gene: TRBD1
CDR3aa: CASSGGGSNTDEQFF; CDR3nt: TGCGCCAGCAGTGGGGGCGGATCAAATACGGATGAGCAGTTCTTC; abundance: -; v_gene: TRBV5-1; j_gene: TRBJ2-1; d_gene: -
CDR3aa: CASSARGGGVNEQFF; CDR3nt: TGTGCCAGCAGCGCCCGGGGCGGGGGAGTCAATGAGCAGTTCTTC; abundance: many; v_gene: TRBV9; j_gene: TRBJ2-1; d_gene: TRBD2
CDR3aa: CASTGTTSGANVLTF; CDR3nt: TGTGCCAGCACCGGGACAACCTCTGGGGCCAACGTCCTGACTTTC; abundance: many; v_gene: TRBV2; j_gene: TRBJ2-6; d_gene: -
CDR3aa: CASSLKTSGGYQETQYF; CDR3nt: TGTGCCAGCAGCTTGAAGACTAGCGGGGGGTATCAAGAGACCCAGTACTTC; abundance: -; v_gene: TRBV5-4; j_gene: TRBJ2-5; d_gene: TRBD2
CDR3aa: CAISEQGVPYNEQFF; CDR3nt: TGTGCCATCAGTGAGCAAGGGGTGCCCTACAATGAGCAGTTCTTC; abundance: few; v_gene: TRBV10-3; j_gene: TRBJ2-1; d_gene: -
CDR3aa: CASSQASGANVLTF; CDR3nt: TGCGCCAGCAGCCAAGCCTCTGGGGCCAACGTCCTGACTTTC; abundance: many; v_gene: TRBV4-3; j_gene: TRBJ2-6; d_gene: -
CDR3aa: CASSLRAGTGANVLTF; CDR3nt: TGTGCCAGCAGCTTACGAGCGGGAACGGGGGCCAACGTCCTGACTTTC; abundance: many; v_gene: TRBV7-2; j_gene: TRBJ2-6; d_gene: TRBD2
CDR3aa: CASSFAGASSGELFF; CDR3nt: TGTGCCAGCAGTTTCGCCGGGGCGAGTTCTGGGGAGCTGTTTTTT; abundance: -; v_gene: TRBV12-3/TRBV12-4; j_gene: TRBJ2-2; d_gene: -
CDR3aa: CASSPRGTHSNQPQHF; CDR3nt: TGTGCCAGCAGCCCCAGGGGAACCCATAGCAATCAGCCCCAGCATTTT; abundance: -; v_gene: TRBV7-2; j_gene: TRBJ1-5; d_gene: -
CDR3aa: CASRNTGGGETQYF; CDR3nt: TGTGCCAGCAGAAATACAGGGGGCGGAGAGACCCAGTACTTC; abundance: many; v_gene: TRBV7-2; j_gene: TRBJ2-5; d_gene: TRBD1
CDR3aa: CASSDSRMSGELFF; CDR3nt: TGTGCCAGCAGTGACTCGAGAATGTCCGGGGAGCTGTTTTTT; abundance: many; v_gene: TRBV6-4; j_gene: TRBJ2-2; d_gene: -
CDR3aa: CASSVDRNTQYF; CDR3nt: TGTGCCAGCAGCGTTGACAGGAATACGCAGTATTTT; abundance: -; v_gene: TRBV9; j_gene: TRBJ2-3; d_gene: -
CDR3aa: CASSPGRGGYGYTF; CDR3nt: TGTGCCAGCAGCCCCGGCCGGGGTGGCTATGGCTACACCTTC; abundance: many; v_gene: TRBV7-3; j_gene: TRBJ1-2; d_gene: -